The 2 T cell receptor beta chains below were found in one sample sequenced in a study of cytomegalovirus exposure and HLA in healthy donors. The assay was immunoSEQ multiplex PCR, and TCRdb's table has in-frame clones only and misses some. The sample lists 130,000 to 150,000 clones; 88% were seen once. The sequenced material came from PBMCs. The receptors here all came from a woman aged 18 to 35 in good health and CMV-seropositive.

The chain recombines TRBV28 with TRBJ1-2, with 12 bases lining up with TRBD1. V lost 6 bases, J lost 8 bases, and 7 bases stayed unmatched. Germline V gene data show CDR1 as MDHEN and CDR2 as SYDVKM. The length of the CDR3 is 14 residues. The CDR3 loop is CASSSGQGAWGYTF. The DNA for the CDR3 is TGTGCCAGCAGCTCGGGACAGGGGGCGTGGGGCTACACCTTC.

This clone came up once. A read error may produce the germline difference seen at one junction end. This chain connects TRBV7-3 to TRBJ2-1; 7 bases agree with TRBD1. CDR1 is SGHTA and CDR2 is FQGTGA in the germline V gene. CDR3 length: 13 residues. The CDR3 DNA sequence: TGTGCCAGCAGCTTTGGCGCCCAGGGGGTTAAGATCTTC. Translating it yields CASSFGAQGVKIF. Full variable domain (missing parts from reference TRBV7-3 and TRBJ2-1): GAGVSQTPSNKVTEKGKYVELRCDPISGHTALYWYRQSLGQGPEFLIYFQGTGAADDSGLPNDRFFAVRPEGSVSTLKIQRTERGDSAVYLCASSFGAQGVKIFGPGTRLTVL.